This T cell receptor (beta chain) derives from a study of spatial heterogeneity in lung cancer. Background on the study: Sequence detection consistently recorded a greater number of beta-chain than alpha-chain sequences. The average appearance count of each unique TCR and UMI combination in raw reads was more than 9.5. Findings and limits, study-wide: Ubiquitous expanded TCR counts tracked ubiquitous nonsynonymous mutations, and regional counts tracked regional ones. Expanded intratumoral alpha and beta TCR counts tracked tumor mutation counts.

This clonotype appeared many times. Its specificity is unknown. One entry per CDR3 protein results from TCRdb running MiXCR on the 5' RACE reads. The sample has about 20,000 distinct CDR3 sequences, 4.5% to 7% seen once. Time point reported: sample taken at primary tumor resection. The study sequenced unsorted whole RNA from tumor, nontumor lung or frozen PBMC. The TCR sequence derives from a female donor with early-stage non-small cell lung cancer. Here the sequenced sample was lung tumor tissue, taken at surgery.

The CDR3 coding sequence is TGTGCCAGCAGTGCACAGGGAGGATCAGATACGCAGTATTTT. It is translated as CASSAQGGSDTQYF. The gene calls are TRBV2 and TRBJ2-3; D tentatively fits TRBD1 or TRBD2 (6 bases each). Germline V CDR1 and CDR2: SNHLY, FYNNEI. V shed 4 bases and J shed 4 bases, with 12 bases lying between them. The CDR3 sequence is 14 residues long.